What follows are 27 T cell receptor beta chains derived from one specimen sequenced in a study of chemoradiotherapy in HPV16-positive cancers. Libraries were prepared by immunoSEQ multiplex PCR; TCRdb keeps only in-frame clonotypes and omits some of them. The profile shows 20,000 to 30,000 clones, around nine tenths of them singletons. The sample in question was blood, obtained from a patient who underwent chemoradiotherapy. The receptors stem from a human donor with HPV-associated anogenital cancer.

The rearrangement links TRBV5-1 to TRBJ1-6; the D is unclear. Trimming removed 0 bases from V and 0 bases from J, with 7 bases in between. CDR1 and CDR2 (germline): SGHRS, YFSETQ. The CDR3 extends over 16 amino acids. Written as DNA, the CDR3 is TGCGCCAGCAGCTTGGCCAGCAGCTCCTATAATTCACCCCTCCACTTT. It specifies CASSLASSSYNSPLHF.

V gene TRBV5-6 combines with J gene TRBJ2-3, with 8 bases lining up with TRBD1. V trimming: 4 bases; J trimming: 7 bases; junction bases outside the gene matches: 8. This CDR3 has 14 amino acids. CDR1 and CDR2 from the germline V gene are SGHDT and YYEEEE. CDR3 DNA sequence: TGTGCCAGCAGCAACAGACAGGGGAGGAATACGCAGTATTTT. Amino acids: CASSNRQGRNTQYF.

The V gene is TRBV5-4, the J gene TRBJ2-4; 10 bases match TRBD1. V shed 4 bases and J 9 bases; nucleotides not matched to a gene: 4. Germline CDR1 and CDR2: SGHNT and YYREEE (reference sequence). This CDR3 has 13 residues. This CDR3 is CASSRDRGGIQYF. DNA of the CDR3: TGTGCCAGCAGCCGGGACAGGGGCGGCATTCAGTACTTC.

The V call is TRBV5-1, the J call TRBJ2-1; D not certain. Germline assignment: CDR1 SGHRS and CDR2 YFSETQ. This CDR3 region has 12 residues. V was clipped by 1 base and J by 6 bases, with 5 bases between them. CDR3 sequence: CASSLPSNEQFF. The CDR3 nucleotides are TGCGCCAGCAGCTTGCCCAGCAATGAGCAGTTCTTC.

The rearrangement joins TRBV4-2 to TRBJ1-1, with D unclear. Trimming stripped 5 bases from V and 6 bases from J, with 10 bases between. The length of the CDR3 is 12 residues. Per the germline V gene, CDR1 is LGHNA and CDR2 is YNFKEQ. CDR3 sequence (DNA): TGTGCCAGCAGCTTAGCAAATTCTGAAGCTTTCTTT. This gives the protein CASSLANSEAFF.

This clone showed up just a few times. The chain uses TRBV11-2 and TRBJ2-3, with unresolved D. The germline CDR1 and CDR2 sequences are SGHAT and FQNNGV. Trimming took off 3 bases at V and 1 base at J, with 8 bases between the two ends. The length of the CDR3 is 14 residues. The CDR3 spells CASSFASRTDTQYF. The CDR3 DNA reads as TGTGCCAGCAGCTTTGCATCCCGCACAGATACGCAGTATTTT.

This clone was detected a few times. This chain uses TRBV2 with TRBJ2-1; 7 bases fit TRBD2. The V gene end was trimmed by 1 base and the J gene end by 0 bases; junction bases not matched to a gene: 6. This CDR3 has 17 amino acids. Per the germline V gene, CDR1 is SNHLY and CDR2 is FYNNEI. As DNA, the CDR3 is TGTGCCAGCAGTGAAGGCCCTAGCGGAAGCTCCTACAATGAGCAGTTCTTC. This translates into CASSEGPSGSSYNEQFF.

The CDR3 loop reads CASSVEAGADTGELFF. CDR3 nucleotide sequence: TGTGCCAGCAGCGTAGAGGCGGGAGCGGACACCGGGGAGCTGTTTTTT. The rearrangement links TRBV9 to TRBJ2-2, with 7 bases lining up with TRBD2. Losses at the gene ends were 0 bases for V and 3 bases for J; bases not matched to a gene: 5. This CDR3 has 16 residues. Looked up from germline, CDR1 is SGDLS and CDR2 is YYNGEE.

The chain links TRBV19 to TRBJ1-5, with TRBD1 matching 8 bases. Trimming at V came to 5 bases and at J to 6 bases, leaving 6 bases not matched to a gene. This CDR3 comprises 14 residues. Germline assignment: CDR1 LNHDA and CDR2 SQIVND (reference sequence). The CDR3 region is CASSPGGEGQPQHF. In DNA form, the CDR3 reads TGTGCCAGTAGTCCAGGGGGCGAGGGTCAGCCCCAGCATTTT.

This clone was picked up one time. The chain uses TRBV15 and TRBJ2-7; 9 nucleotides align to TRBD1. Germline lookup yields CDR1 LNHNV and CDR2 YYDKDF (reference sequence). With 1 base clipped from V and 7 bases from J, the junction kept 8 bases outside the gene matches. The CDR3 is 15 residues long. CDR3: CATSRGGTGRWEQYF. The CDR3 DNA reads TGTGCCACCAGCAGAGGCGGGACAGGGAGGTGGGAGCAGTACTTC.

The chain is built from TRBV30 and TRBJ2-3; D not resolved. This CDR3 is built from 14 residues. V was shortened by 2 bases and J by 6 bases, with 15 bases between the two germline ends. In germline, CDR1 is GTSNPN, CDR2 SVGIG (reference sequence). The CDR3: CAWSRPGVRDTQYF. The CDR3 DNA reads as TGTGCCTGGAGTAGGCCCGGAGTCCGGGATACGCAGTATTTT. Complete variable domain (other parts from reference TRBV30 and TRBJ2-3): SQTIHQWPATLVQPVGSPLSLECTVEGTSNPNLYWYRQAAGRGLQLLFYSVGIGQISSEVPQNLSASRPQDRQFILSSKKLLLSDSGFYLCAWSRPGVRDTQYFGPGTRLTVL.

J is TRBJ2-1 and V is TRBV2; D ambiguous. The CDR3 is 16 amino acids. V lost 1 base, J lost 2 bases, and 12 bases lay in between. From germline, CDR1 is SNHLY and CDR2 FYNNEI. Written as DNA, the CDR3 is TGTGCCAGCAGTGAAGAGTTAGTTGTCCCCTACAATGAGCAGTTCTTC. Amino acid sequence: CASSEELVVPYNEQFF.

The gene calls are TRBV7-2 and TRBJ2-3, with D perhaps matching TRBD2 (6 bases). Germline loops: CDR1 SGHTA, CDR2 FQGNSA. There are 14 residues in the CDR3. V was shortened by 3 bases and J by 3 bases, with 10 bases between the two germline ends. The CDR3 spells CASSFDGRTDTQYF. CDR3 DNA: TGTGCCAGCAGCTTCGACGGGAGAACAGATACGCAGTATTTT.

The J gene is TRBJ2-3, the V gene TRBV6-1, with D possibly called TRBD1 or TRBD2 (6 bases each). V was cut by 4 bases and J by 6 bases, with 20 bases left in between. Germline V gene lookup returns CDR1 MNHNS and CDR2 SASEGT. The CDR3 is 16 residues long. CDR3 nucleotide sequence: TGTGCCAGCAGTGTTCGACTAGGGGGAAGGGGGGATACGCAGTATTTT. It yields the protein CASSVRLGGRGDTQYF.

This clone was detected only once. V gene TRBV4-3 combines with J gene TRBJ1-6, with D hard to call. The ends were cut back, 1 base at V and 8 bases at J, with 6 bases in the middle. The CDR3 extends over 13 amino acids. Per the germline V gene, CDR1 is LGHNA and CDR2 is YSLEER. CDR3: CASSQGWDSPLHF. Written as DNA, the CDR3 is TGCGCCAGCAGCCAAGGATGGGATTCACCCCTCCACTTT.

The chain is built from TRBV7-2 and TRBJ2-3; tentative D call: TRBD2 (7 bases). This CDR3 is built from 14 residues. Germline V lookup: CDR1 SGHTA, CDR2 FQGNSA. V was trimmed by 5 bases and J by 7 bases, leaving 16 bases between them. CDR3 nucleotides: TGTGCCAGCAGCGTGGGGGGGGCTCGGAATACGCAGTATTTT. Protein sequence: CASSVGGARNTQYF. Full variable domain (outside the CDR3, taken from reference TRBV7-2 and TRBJ2-3): GAGVSQSPSNKVTEKGKDVELRCDPISGHTALYWYRQSLGQGLEFLIYFQGNSAPDKSGLPSDRFSAERTGGSVSTLTIQRTQQEDSAVYLCASSVGGARNTQYFGPGTRLTVL.

The rearrangement links TRBV7-9 to TRBJ2-1; tentative D call: TRBD2 (5 bases). This CDR3 contains 10 residues. V was clipped by 11 bases and J by 5 bases, with 7 bases between them. Germline V gives CDR1 SEHNR, CDR2 FQNEAQ (reference sequence). CDR3 in DNA: TGTGCCCAAGCGGACAATGAGCAGTTCTTC. As protein: CAQADNEQFF.

This chain uses TRBV4-1 with TRBJ2-4, with a weak D call TRBD2 (5 bases). Germline CDR1 and CDR2: MGHRA and YSYEKL. The V end lost 1 base, the J end lost 6 bases, and 10 bases lay between the germline ends. The CDR3 is 14 residues long. The CDR3 DNA reads as TGCGCCAGCAGCCAAGTTGGGGAGCGAAACATTCAGTACTTC. Translation gives CASSQVGERNIQYF.

This clone was counted only a few times. The genes are TRBV5-1 and TRBJ1-2, with 7 bases matching TRBD1. From germline, CDR1 is SGHRS and CDR2 YFSETQ. This CDR3 is 14 amino acids long. Trimming took 4 bases from V and 2 from J; bases not matched to a gene: 5. The CDR3 coding sequence is TGCGCCAGCAGCACGGGACAGATCAACTATGGCTACACCTTC. It translates to CASSTGQINYGYTF.

This chain links TRBV7-2 with TRBJ2-3, with D possibly being TRBD2 (6 bases). This CDR3 region has 14 residues. V was pared by 3 bases and J by 6 bases, with 13 bases between. Germline loops: CDR1 SGHTA, CDR2 FQGNSA. CDR3 nucleotides: TGTGCCAGCAGCTTCGGGTTTGGAGGGGATACGCAGTATTTT. Amino acid sequence: CASSFGFGGDTQYF.

This clone was counted once. The rearrangement joins TRBV7-2 to TRBJ2-5; 10 bases line up with TRBD2. J was trimmed by 4 bases and V by 7 bases; bases with no gene match: 3. Per the germline V gene, CDR1 is SGHTA and CDR2 is FQGNSA. This CDR3 is 13 amino acids long. CDR3 bases: TGTGCCAGCACAAGCGGGGGGGCAGAGACCCAGTACTTC. Its protein is CASTSGGAETQYF.

V is TRBV6-6 and J is TRBJ2-3; D gene ambiguous. Germline-derived CDR1 and CDR2 are MNHNY and SVGAGI (reference sequence). With 6 bases removed from V and 0 bases from J, the gap between germline ends came to 13 bases. The CDR3 has 15 residues. CDR3 sequence: CASSRTSLSTDTQYF. The CDR3 DNA reads as TGTGCCAGCAGCCGAACCTCCCTGAGCACAGATACGCAGTATTTT.

The chain employs TRBV9 and TRBJ2-7, with 9 bases identical to TRBD1. This CDR3 spans 14 amino acids. Trimming removed 4 bases from V and 2 bases from J; junction bases left unmatched: 4. The germline CDR1 and CDR2 sequences are SGDLS and YYNGEE. The CDR3: CASSPGTGPYEQYF. The CDR3 coding sequence is TGTGCCAGCAGCCCAGGGACAGGGCCCTACGAGCAGTACTTC.

In this sample, this clone turned up a few times. The genes are TRBV5-1 and TRBJ2-2, with 10 bases identical to TRBD1. With V trimmed by 4 bases and J by 3 bases, 6 bases remained unmatched. Germline V CDR1 and CDR2: SGHRS, YFSETQ. The CDR3 has 16 amino acids. The CDR3 coding sequence is TGCGCCAGCAGCCTAGGGACAGGGGTCCACACCGGGGAGCTGTTTTTT. It specifies CASSLGTGVHTGELFF.

The rearrangement links TRBV5-6 to TRBJ2-7, with D tentatively TRBD1 (6 bases). There are 15 residues in the CDR3. The germline V gene has CDR1 SGHDT and CDR2 YYEEEE. V dropped 0 bases and J dropped 0 bases, with 10 bases sitting between them. CDR3 protein: CASSLAGANSYEQYF. Here the CDR3 DNA reads TGTGCCAGCAGCTTGGCAGGGGCGAACTCCTACGAGCAGTACTTC.

This chain links TRBV5-1 with TRBJ2-7, with 11 bases lining up with TRBD1. The CDR3 covers 15 residues. Unmatched junction bases numbered 6, after V lost 5 bases and J lost 2 bases. Germline values: CDR1 SGHRS, CDR2 YFSETQ. CDR3 protein: CASRAGTGGTYEQYF. The CDR3 DNA reads TGCGCCAGCAGGGCCGGGACAGGGGGAACCTACGAGCAGTACTTC.

The chain links TRBV6-6 to TRBJ2-4, with D possibly being TRBD1 (6 bases). The CDR3 runs 12 residues. Trimming cost V 4 bases and J 6 bases, with 7 bases left between them. The V gene's germline CDR1 is MNHNY and CDR2 SVGAGI (reference sequence). The DNA for the CDR3 is TGTGCCAGCAGTTCAGGGGCAAACATTCAGTACTTC. This gives the protein CASSSGANIQYF.